Below, 3 T cell receptor beta chains from the same sample are listed, as sequenced in a study of low-dose radiotherapy and immunotherapy resistance in tumors. TRAV- and TRBV-specific primers primed first-strand cDNA, covering alpha and beta chains. The TCRs were subjected to amplification over about 20 PCR cycles employing a constant-region primer in conjunction with a V-primer adapter. TCRdb reprocessed the reads with MiXCR, giving one entry per CDR3 protein. The sample has around 58,000 distinct CDR3 sequences; about a quarter are singletons. Stated time point: after trial treatment. Treatment meaning: LDRT plus nivolumab, ipilimumab, low-dose cyclophosphamide and aspirin (RACIN trial). Sequenced material: PBMCs, taken after low-dose radiotherapy plus immunotherapy. The receptors derive from a male donor with prostate cancer.

This clonotype appeared many times. This sequence joins TRBV30 and TRBJ2-3, with 10 positions matching TRBD1. Germline V gene lookup returns CDR1 GTSNPN and CDR2 SVGIG (reference sequence). This CDR3 comprises 15 residues. Trimming at V came to 1 base and at J to 4 bases, leaving 5 bases not matched to a gene. CDR3 sequence (DNA): TGTGCCTGGAGTGCAAAGGGACAGGGGTCAGATACGCAGTATTTT. Translating gives CAWSAKGQGSDTQYF.

This clonotype was seen repeatedly, ten times or more. This rearrangement joins TRBV10-1 to TRBJ2-3; 13 nucleotides line up with TRBD2. Germline trimming cut 2 bases from V and 0 bases from J; bases unmatched to any gene: 2. The CDR3 consists of 17 residues. The germline CDR1 and CDR2 sequences are WNHNN and SYGVQD (reference sequence). This chain's CDR3 is CASSETGLAGSTDTQYF. The DNA for the CDR3 is TGCGCCAGCAGTGAGACGGGACTAGCGGGGAGCACAGATACGCAGTATTTT.

Of note for this clonotype: The likely explanation is a read error, given a far larger clone one base away. V and J are TRBV6-8 and TRBJ2-6; D may correspond to TRBD1 or TRBD2 (6 bases each). Trimming took 0 bases from V and 2 from J, leaving 14 bases between them. Per germline, CDR1 MNHGY and CDR2 SAAAGT. CDR3 length equals 18 residues. The CDR3, as DNA: TGTGCCAGCAGTTACTCCGGGACCGGGGGCCCTGGGGCCAACGTCCTGACTTTC. Protein product: CASSYSGTGGPGANVLTF.